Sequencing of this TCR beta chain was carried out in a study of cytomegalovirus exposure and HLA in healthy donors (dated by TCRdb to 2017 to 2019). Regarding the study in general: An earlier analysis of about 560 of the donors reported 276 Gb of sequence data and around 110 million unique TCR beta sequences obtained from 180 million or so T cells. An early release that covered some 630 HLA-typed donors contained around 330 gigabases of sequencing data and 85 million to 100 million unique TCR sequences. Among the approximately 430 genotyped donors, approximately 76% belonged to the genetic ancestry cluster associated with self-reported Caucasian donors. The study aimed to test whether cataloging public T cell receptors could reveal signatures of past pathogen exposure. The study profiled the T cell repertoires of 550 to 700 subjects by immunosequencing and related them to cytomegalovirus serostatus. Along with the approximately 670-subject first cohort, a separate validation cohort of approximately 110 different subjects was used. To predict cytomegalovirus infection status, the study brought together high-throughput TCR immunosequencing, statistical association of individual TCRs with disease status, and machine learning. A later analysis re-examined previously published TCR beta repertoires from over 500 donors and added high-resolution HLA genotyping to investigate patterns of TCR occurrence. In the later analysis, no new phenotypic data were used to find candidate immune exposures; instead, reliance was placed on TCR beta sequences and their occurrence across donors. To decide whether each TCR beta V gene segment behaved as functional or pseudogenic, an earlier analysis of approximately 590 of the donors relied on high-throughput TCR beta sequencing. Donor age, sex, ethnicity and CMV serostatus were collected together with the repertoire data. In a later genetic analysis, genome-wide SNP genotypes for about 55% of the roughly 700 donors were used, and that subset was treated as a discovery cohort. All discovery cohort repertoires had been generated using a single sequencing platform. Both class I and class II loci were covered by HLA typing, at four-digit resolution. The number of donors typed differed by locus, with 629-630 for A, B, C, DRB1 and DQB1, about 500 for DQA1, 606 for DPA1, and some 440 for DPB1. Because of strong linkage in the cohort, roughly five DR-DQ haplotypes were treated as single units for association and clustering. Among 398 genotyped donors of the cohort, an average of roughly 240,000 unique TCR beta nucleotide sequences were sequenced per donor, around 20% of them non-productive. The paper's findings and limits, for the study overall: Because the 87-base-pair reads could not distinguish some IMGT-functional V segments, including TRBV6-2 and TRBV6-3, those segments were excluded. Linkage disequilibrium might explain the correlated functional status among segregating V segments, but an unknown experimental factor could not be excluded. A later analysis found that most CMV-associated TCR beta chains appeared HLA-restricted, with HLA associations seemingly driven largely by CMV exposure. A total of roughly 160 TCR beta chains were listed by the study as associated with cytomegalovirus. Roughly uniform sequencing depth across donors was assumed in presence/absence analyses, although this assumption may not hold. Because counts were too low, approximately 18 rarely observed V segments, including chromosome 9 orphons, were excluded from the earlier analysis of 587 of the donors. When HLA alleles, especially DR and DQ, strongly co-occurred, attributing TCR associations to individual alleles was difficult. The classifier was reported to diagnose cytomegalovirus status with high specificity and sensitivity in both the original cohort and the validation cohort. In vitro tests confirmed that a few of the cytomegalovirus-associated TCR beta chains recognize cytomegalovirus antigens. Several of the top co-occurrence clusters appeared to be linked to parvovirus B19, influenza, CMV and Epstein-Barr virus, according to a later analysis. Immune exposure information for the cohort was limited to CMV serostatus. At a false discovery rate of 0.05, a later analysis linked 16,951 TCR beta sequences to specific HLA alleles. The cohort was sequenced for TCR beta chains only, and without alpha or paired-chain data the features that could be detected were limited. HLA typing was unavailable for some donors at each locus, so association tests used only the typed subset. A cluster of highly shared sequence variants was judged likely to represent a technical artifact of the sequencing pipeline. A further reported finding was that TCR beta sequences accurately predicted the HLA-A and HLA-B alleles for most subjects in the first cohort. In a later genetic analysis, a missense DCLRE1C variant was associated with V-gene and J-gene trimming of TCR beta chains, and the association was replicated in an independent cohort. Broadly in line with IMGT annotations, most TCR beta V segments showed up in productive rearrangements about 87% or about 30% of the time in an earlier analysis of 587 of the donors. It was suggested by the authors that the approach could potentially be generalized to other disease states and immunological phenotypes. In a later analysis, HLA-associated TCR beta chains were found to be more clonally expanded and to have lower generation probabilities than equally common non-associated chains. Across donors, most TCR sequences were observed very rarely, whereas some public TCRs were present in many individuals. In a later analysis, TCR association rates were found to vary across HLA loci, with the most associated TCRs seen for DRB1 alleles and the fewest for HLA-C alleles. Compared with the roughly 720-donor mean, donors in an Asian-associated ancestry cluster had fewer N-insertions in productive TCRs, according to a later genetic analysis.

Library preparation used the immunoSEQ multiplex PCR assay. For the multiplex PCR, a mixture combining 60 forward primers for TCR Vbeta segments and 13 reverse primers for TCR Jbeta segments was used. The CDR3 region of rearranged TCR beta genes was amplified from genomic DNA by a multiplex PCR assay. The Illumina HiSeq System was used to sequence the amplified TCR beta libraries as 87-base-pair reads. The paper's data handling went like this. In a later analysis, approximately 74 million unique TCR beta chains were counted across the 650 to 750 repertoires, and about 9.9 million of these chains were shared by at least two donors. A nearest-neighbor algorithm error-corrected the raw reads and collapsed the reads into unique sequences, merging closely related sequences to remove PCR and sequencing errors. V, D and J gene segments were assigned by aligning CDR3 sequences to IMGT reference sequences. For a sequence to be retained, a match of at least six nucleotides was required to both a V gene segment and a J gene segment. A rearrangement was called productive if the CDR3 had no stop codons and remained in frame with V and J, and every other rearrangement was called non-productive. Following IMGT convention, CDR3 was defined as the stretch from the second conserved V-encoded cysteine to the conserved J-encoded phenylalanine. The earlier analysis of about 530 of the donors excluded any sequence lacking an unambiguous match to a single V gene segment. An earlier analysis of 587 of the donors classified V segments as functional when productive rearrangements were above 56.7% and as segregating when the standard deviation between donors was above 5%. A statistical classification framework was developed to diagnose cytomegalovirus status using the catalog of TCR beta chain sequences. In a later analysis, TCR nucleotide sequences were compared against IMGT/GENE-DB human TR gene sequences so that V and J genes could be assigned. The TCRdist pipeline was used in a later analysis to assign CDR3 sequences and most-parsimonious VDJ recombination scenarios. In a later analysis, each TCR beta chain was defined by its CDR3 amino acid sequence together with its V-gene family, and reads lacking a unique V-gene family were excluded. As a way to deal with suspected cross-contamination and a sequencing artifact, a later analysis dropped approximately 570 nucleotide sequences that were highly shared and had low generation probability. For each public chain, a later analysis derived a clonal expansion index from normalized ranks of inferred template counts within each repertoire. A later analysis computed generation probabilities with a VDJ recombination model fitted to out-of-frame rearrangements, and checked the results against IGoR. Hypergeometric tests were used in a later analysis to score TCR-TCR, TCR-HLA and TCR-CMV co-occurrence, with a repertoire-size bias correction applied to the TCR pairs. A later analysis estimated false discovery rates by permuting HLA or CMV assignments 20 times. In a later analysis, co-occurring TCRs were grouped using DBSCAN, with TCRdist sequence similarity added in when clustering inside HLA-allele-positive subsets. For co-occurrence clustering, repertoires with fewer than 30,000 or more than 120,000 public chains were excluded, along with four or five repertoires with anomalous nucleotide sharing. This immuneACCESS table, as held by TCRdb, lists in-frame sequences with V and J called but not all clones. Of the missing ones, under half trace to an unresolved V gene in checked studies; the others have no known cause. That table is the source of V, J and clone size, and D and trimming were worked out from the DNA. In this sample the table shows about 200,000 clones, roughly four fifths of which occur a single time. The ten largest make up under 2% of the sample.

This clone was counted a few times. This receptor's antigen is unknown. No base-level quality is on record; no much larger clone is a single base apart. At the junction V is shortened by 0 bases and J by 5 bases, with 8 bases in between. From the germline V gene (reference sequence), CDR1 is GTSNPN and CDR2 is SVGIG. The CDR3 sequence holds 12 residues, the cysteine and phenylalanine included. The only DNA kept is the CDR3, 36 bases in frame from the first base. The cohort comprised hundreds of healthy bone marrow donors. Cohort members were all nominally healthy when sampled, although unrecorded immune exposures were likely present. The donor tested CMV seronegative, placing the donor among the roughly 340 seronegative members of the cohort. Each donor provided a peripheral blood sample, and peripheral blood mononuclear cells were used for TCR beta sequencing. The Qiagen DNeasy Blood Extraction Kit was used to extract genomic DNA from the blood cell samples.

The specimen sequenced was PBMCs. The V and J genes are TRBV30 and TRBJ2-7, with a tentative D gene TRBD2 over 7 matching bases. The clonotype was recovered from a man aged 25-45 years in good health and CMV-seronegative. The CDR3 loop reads CAWSVGGHEQYF. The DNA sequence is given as TGTGCCTGGAGTGTGGGGGGGCACGAGCAGTACTTC. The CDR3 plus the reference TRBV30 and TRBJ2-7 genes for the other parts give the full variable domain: SQTIHQWPATLVQPVGSPLSLECTVEGTSNPNLYWYRQAAGRGLQLLFYSVGIGQISSEVPQNLSASRPQDRQFILSSKKLLLSDSGFYLCAWSVGGHEQYFGPGTRLTVT.